These T cell receptor beta chains were read from a single sample in a study of regulatory T cells in long-lasting Graves disease. TCRdb analysed the reads with MiXCR anew, one entry per CDR3 protein. The sample has roughly 1,300 distinct CDR3 sequences, roughly 52% seen once. This material consisted of peripheral blood mononuclear cells (PBMCs), taken with antithyroid drug treatment, in newly diagnosed or persistent Graves disease (not recorded which). These receptors were collected from a female donor with Graves disease. Both conserved end residues are part of each CDR3. D genes are given only for firm matches. The listing skips clone size in some rows; elsewhere it reads once, few, many or a size class.

size	D	V	J	CDR3	DNA
.	.	TRBV14	TRBJ2-5	CASSQSYEGTQYF	TGTGCCAGCAGCCAATCCTATGAGGGGACCCAGTACTTC
.	.	TRBV7-2	TRBJ2-1	CASSLDRTRGGTNEQFF	TGTGCCAGCAGCTTAGATCGGACGAGGGGGGGAACCAATGAGCAGTTCTTC
.	.	TRBV5-6	TRBJ2-5	CASSFYNQETQYF	TGTGCCAGCAGCTTTTACAACCAAGAGACCCAGTACTTC
few	.	TRBV7-3	TRBJ1-2	CASSLEGEGYGYTF	TGTGCCAGCAGCTTGGAGGGAGAGGGCTATGGCTACACCTTC
few	.	TRBV5-1	TRBJ2-7	CASSGGPYEQYF	TGCGCCAGCAGCGGAGGACCCTACGAGCAGTACTTC
large	.	TRBV11-2	TRBJ2-7	CASSLLSSYEQYF	TGTGCCAGCAGCTTGCTGAGCTCCTACGAGCAGTACTTC
few	TRBD1	TRBV5-4	TRBJ2-2	CASSPKGATTGELFF	TGTGCCAGCAGCCCTAAGGGGGCGACAACCGGGGAGCTGTTTTTT
.	.	TRBV27	TRBJ2-5	CASSHSSERETQYF	TGTGCCAGCAGTCATAGTTCCGAGCGAGAGACCCAGTACTTC
.	.	TRBV7-8	TRBJ1-5	CASSLAGGAQHF	TGTGCCAGCAGCTTAGCCGGGGGGGCCCAGCATTTT
few	.	TRBV7-2	TRBJ2-7	CASSPGPGDIDEQYF	TGTGCCAGCAGCCCGGGGCCAGGGGATATCGACGAGCAGTACTTC
.	TRBD2	TRBV28	TRBJ2-5	CASRPGTSGSQVETQYF	TGTGCCAGCAGGCCTGGGACTAGCGGGAGCCAAGTAGAGACCCAGTACTTC
.	TRBD2	TRBV12-3/TRBV12-4	TRBJ2-3	CASSDSGHSTDTQYF	TGTGCCAGCAGTGATAGCGGGCATAGCACAGATACGCAGTATTTT
.	.	TRBV7-2	TRBJ1-6	CASTFRAYNSPLHF	TGTGCCAGCACCTTCAGGGCGTATAATTCACCCCTCCACTTT
.	.	TRBV7-6	TRBJ2-7	CASSPQGGTYEQYF	TGTGCCAGCAGCCCCCAGGGGGGAACCTACGAGCAGTACTTC
.	TRBD1	TRBV5-1	TRBJ2-7	CASSVIGGHEQYF	TGCGCCAGCAGCGTAATAGGGGGCCACGAGCAGTACTTC
.	TRBD1	TRBV28	TRBJ2-1	CASSLLEGAYNEQFF	TGTGCCAGCAGTTTATTAGAGGGGGCGTACAATGAGCAGTTCTTC
.	TRBD1	TRBV28	TRBJ2-7	CASSRGQATTYEQYF	TGTGCCAGCAGCCGAGGACAGGCAACCACCTACGAGCAGTACTTC
once	.	TRBV23-1	TRBJ2-5	CASSQSWATQYF	TGCGCCAGCAGTCAATCCTGGGCTACCCAGTACTTC
.	TRBD1	TRBV28	TRBJ1-5	CASTPGQGGLNQPQHF	TGTGCCAGCACCCCGGGACAGGGAGGCCTCAATCAGCCCCAGCATTTT
.	.	TRBV28	TRBJ1-5	CASSLSWGLNNQPQHF	TGTGCCAGCAGTTTATCCTGGGGGCTTAACAATCAGCCCCAGCATTTT
.	.	TRBV12-3/TRBV12-4	TRBJ1-6	CASRTNRQTHDSPLHF	TGTGCCAGTCGAACGAATAGACAGACTCATGATTCACCCCTCCACTTT
few	TRBD2	TRBV29-1	TRBJ2-3	CSVVGPIAGGSPDTQYF	TGCAGCGTTGTGGGCCCCATAGCGGGAGGATCCCCAGATACGCAGTATTTT
.	TRBD1	TRBV28	TRBJ2-5	CASRSFQGVAETQYF	TGTGCCAGCAGGAGCTTTCAGGGGGTCGCAGAGACCCAGTACTTC
.	.	TRBV29-1	TRBJ2-1	CSVEDQGYNEQFF	TGCAGCGTTGAAGATCAGGGCTACAATGAGCAGTTCTTC
.	TRBD1	TRBV5-1	TRBJ1-4	CASSFRDRGHGSMSNEKLFF	TGCGCCAGCAGCTTCCGGGACAGGGGGCATGGCTCGATGTCTAATGAAAAACTGTTTTTT
.	.	TRBV5-1	TRBJ2-2	CASSTPLNVAGELFF	TGCGCCAGCAGCACCCCCCTTAACGTCGCCGGGGAGCTGTTTTTT